The 28 T cell receptor beta chains in this list originate from one sample, sequenced in a study of cytomegalovirus exposure and HLA in healthy donors. 13 Jbeta primers and 60 Vbeta primers were used for the PCR. Data came from immunoSEQ multiplex PCR; TCRdb stores just in-frame clones and leaves some out. The sample shows more than 85,000 clones, 76% of them seen only once. The sample was PBMCs. These receptor sequences come from a man aged 40-50 years in good health and CMV-seropositive.

The chain combines TRBV7-9 with TRBJ2-3; D is perhaps TRBD1 (5 bases). V was shortened by 0 bases and J by 4 bases, with 5 bases between the two germline ends. This CDR3 spans 13 amino acids. Germline V gives CDR1 SEHNR, CDR2 FQNEAQ (reference sequence). The CDR3 is CASSLARADTQYF. As DNA, the CDR3 is TGTGCCAGCAGCTTAGCCAGGGCAGATACGCAGTATTTT.

The rearrangement links TRBV7-3 to TRBJ2-1; 7 nucleotides line up with TRBD2. Germline trimming cut 0 bases from V and 10 bases from J; bases unmatched to any gene: 9. In germline, CDR1 is SGHTA, CDR2 FQGTGA. The CDR3 sequence is 15 residues long. The CDR3 protein is CASSLTGGRAGEQFF. CDR3 sequence (DNA): TGTGCCAGCAGCTTAACGGGGGGGAGGGCCGGGGAGCAGTTCTTC.

This chain uses TRBV29-1 with TRBJ2-1, with D tentatively TRBD1 (6 bases). Trimming left V 4 bases short and J 6 bases short, with 13 bases between. The CDR3 sequence is 13 residues long. Germline V gene sequence: CDR1 SQVTM, CDR2 ANQGSEA. CDR3 nucleotides: TGCAGCGTTGCCACAGGGTCCCGCAATGAGCAGTTCTTC. Protein sequence: CSVATGSRNEQFF.

V gene TRBV5-4 combines with J gene TRBJ2-1, with D perhaps TRBD2 (6 bases). The germline V and J ends were trimmed by 4 bases and 9 bases, with 14 bases remaining between them. This CDR3 region has 13 residues. CDR1 SGHNT and CDR2 YYREEE come from the germline V gene (reference sequence). CDR3 nucleotides: TGTGCCAGCAGCCCGGGAGTACGAGTTGAGCAGTTCTTC. It translates to CASSPGVRVEQFF. The variable domain in full, completed from reference TRBV5-4 and TRBJ2-1, reads ETGVTQSPTHLIKTRGQQVTLRCSSQSGHNTVSWYQQALGQGPQFIFQYYREEENGRGNFPPRFSGLQFPNYSSELNVNALELDDSALYLCASSPGVRVEQFFGPGTRLTVL.

This clone was recorded a few times. This chain connects TRBV5-4 to TRBJ1-2; TRBD1 agrees at 7 bases. The CDR3 totals 16 residues. Trimming cost V 4 bases and J 3 bases; bases outside gene matches: 12. Germline loops: CDR1 SGHNT, CDR2 YYREEE (reference sequence). In DNA, the CDR3 is TGTGCCAGCAGCGGCCACGCAACAGGGGAGGACTATGGCTACACCTTC. Translation: CASSGHATGEDYGYTF. Using reference TRBV5-4 and TRBJ1-2 for the parts outside the CDR3, the full variable domain is ETGVTQSPTHLIKTRGQQVTLRCSSQSGHNTVSWYQQALGQGPQFIFQYYREEENGRGNFPPRFSGLQFPNYSSELNVNALELDDSALYLCASSGHATGEDYGYTFGSGTRLTVV.

The chain carries TRBV19 and TRBJ2-4; D possibly corresponds to TRBD1 (5 bases). The ends were cut back, 10 bases at V and 8 bases at J, with 18 bases in the middle. This CDR3 contains 13 residues. Per germline, CDR1 LNHDA and CDR2 SQIVND (reference sequence). CDR3 bases: TGTGCCAATCCGGACACGGTTAAGTACATTCAGTACTTC. Protein product: CANPDTVKYIQYF.

The rearrangement joins TRBV6-5 to TRBJ2-3, with D perhaps TRBD1 (6 bases). CDR3 size: 14 residues. The V and J ends lost 5 bases and 2 bases respectively, with 11 bases between them. The germline CDR1 and CDR2 sequences are MNHEY and SVGAGI. CDR3: CASSGRDNTDTQYF. The DNA of the CDR3 is TGTGCCAGCAGTGGACGGGACAACACAGATACGCAGTATTTT.

The chain couples TRBV5-6 to TRBJ1-2; D might be TRBD1 (5 bases). The CDR3 runs to 18 residues. Trimming left V 2 bases short and J 5 bases short, with 25 bases between. Germline-derived CDR1 and CDR2 are SGHDT and YYEEEE. This CDR3 reads CASSFIQGRGGVPYGYTF. As DNA, the CDR3 is TGTGCCAGCAGCTTCATCCAGGGTAGGGGAGGCGTACCTTATGGCTACACCTTC.

This rearrangement joins TRBV30 to TRBJ2-6; D might be TRBD2 (5 bases). This CDR3 spans 17 amino acids. Trimming took 4 bases from V and 0 from J, leaving 16 bases between them. Germline CDR1 is GTSNPN and CDR2 is SVGIG (reference sequence). The DNA of the CDR3 is TGTGCCTGGATGAGAGGGTTTACGTACTCTGGGGCCAACGTCCTGACTTTC. Protein sequence: CAWMRGFTYSGANVLTF.

This chain's CDR3 is CASSMGQYNSPLHF. CDR3 DNA sequence: TGTGCCAGCAGCATGGGACAGTATAATTCACCCCTCCACTTT. V usage is TRBV5-4 and J usage is TRBJ1-6, with 7 bases fitting TRBD1. After removal of 4 bases from V and 4 bases from J, the junction contained 2 bases not matched to a gene. Per the germline V gene, CDR1 is SGHNT and CDR2 is YYREEE (reference sequence). The length of the CDR3 is 14 residues.

The gene calls are TRBV2 and TRBJ2-1, with TRBD2 matching 12 bases. The V gene's germline CDR1 is SNHLY and CDR2 FYNNEI. The CDR3 sequence is 16 residues long. V dropped 7 bases and J dropped 5; count of bases not matched to a gene: 9. CDR3 DNA sequence: TGTGCCAGCATTCGACCCGGACTAGCGGGGAACAATGAGCAGTTCTTC. Encoded protein: CASIRPGLAGNNEQFF.

This clone was recorded a few times. The chain couples TRBV27 to TRBJ2-3; 12 bases line up with TRBD2. Germline CDR1 MNHEY, CDR2 SMNVEV (reference sequence). This CDR3 contains 16 residues. The trim removed 4 bases at V and 2 bases at J, leaving 4 bases unmatched. For the CDR3, the DNA is TGTGCCAGCAGTTCGGGACTAGCGGGCCTCACAGATACGCAGTATTTT. Protein sequence: CASSSGLAGLTDTQYF.

This chain connects TRBV19 to TRBJ2-7; D not resolved. Germline V gene data show CDR1 as LNHDA and CDR2 as SQIVND (reference sequence). V was trimmed by 5 bases and J by 2 bases, leaving 13 bases between them. The length of the CDR3 is 14 residues. CDR3 in DNA: TGTGCCAGTAGTGTCCGACTGATAACCTACGAGCAGTACTTC. It is translated as CASSVRLITYEQYF. The full variable domain, with the rest looked up from reference TRBV19 and TRBJ2-7, is DGGITQSPKYLFRKEGQNVTLSCEQNLNHDAMYWYRQDPGQGLRLIYYSQIVNDFQKGDIAEGYSVSREKKESFPLTVTSAQKNPTAFYLCASSVRLITYEQYFGPGTRLTVT.

The chain has TRBV29-1 and TRBJ2-3; 7 bases agree with TRBD1. This CDR3 is 12 amino acids long. The V segment lost 6 bases and the J segment 2 bases; nucleotides outside the gene matches: 2. The germline V gene encodes CDR1 SQVTM and CDR2 ANQGSEA. The CDR3 DNA reads as TGCAGCGTGAGGGGGCCCACAGATACGCAGTATTTT. Residues: CSVRGPTDTQYF.

The chain links TRBV15 to TRBJ2-5, with 8 bases fitting TRBD1. The CDR3 consists of 17 residues. Germline-derived CDR1 and CDR2 are LNHNV and YYDKDF (reference sequence). Trimming at V came to 4 bases and at J to 6 bases, leaving 16 bases not matched to a gene. This chain's CDR3 is CATSTGGGAQGMKTQYF. CDR3 nucleotides: TGTGCCACCAGCACAGGGGGCGGGGCCCAGGGGATGAAGACCCAGTACTTC.

V is TRBV9 and J is TRBJ2-7; 7 bases map to TRBD2. The CDR3 has 13 amino acids. V gave up 7 bases and J gave up 4 bases; unmatched junction bases: 8. Germline lookup yields CDR1 SGDLS and CDR2 YYNGEE. For the CDR3, the DNA is TGTGCCAGCTCCAGAGAGGGAGGGTACGAGCAGTACTTC. Its translation: CASSREGGYEQYF.

As to this clone: A read error may account for a junction end that differs from germline. The chain couples TRBV28 to TRBJ2-2; 8 nucleotides line up with TRBD1. This CDR3 contains 12 residues. The germline V gene encodes CDR1 MDHEN and CDR2 SYDVKM. The CDR3 loop is CAGQGYTGELFF. The CDR3 nucleotides are TGCGCTGGACAGGGTTACACCGGGGAGCTGTTTTTT.

This clone appeared once. The V call is TRBV30, the J call TRBJ2-2; TRBD2 agrees at 9 bases. V shed 1 base and J 13 bases; nucleotides not matched to a gene: 10. CDR1 GTSNPN and CDR2 SVGIG come from the germline V gene (reference sequence). This CDR3 is 14 amino acids long. CDR3 sequence: CAWSEVSAREGLFF. The CDR3 DNA sequence: TGTGCCTGGAGTGAGGTTTCGGCGCGGGAGGGGCTGTTTTTT.

This chain joins TRBV4-3 and TRBJ2-5; TRBD1 matches at 9 bases. Germline V lookup: CDR1 LGHNA, CDR2 YSLEER. V trimming: 3 bases; J trimming: 7 bases; junction bases outside the gene matches: 9. The CDR3 extends over 15 amino acids. CDR3 coding DNA: TGCGCCAGCAGCCAGCGAGGGACAGGGATCGGGACCCAGTACTTC. The encoded protein is CASSQRGTGIGTQYF.

The chain combines TRBV15 with TRBJ2-2, with TRBD2 matching over 10 bases. Unmatched junction bases numbered 7, after V lost 0 bases and J lost 3 bases. The CDR3 is made up of 18 amino acids. Germline V gene sequence: CDR1 LNHNV, CDR2 YYDKDF (reference sequence). The CDR3 DNA reads TGTGCCACCAGCAGAGATAGGAGGACTAGCGGCTACACCGGGGAGCTGTTTTTT. Translating gives CATSRDRRTSGYTGELFF.

The J gene is TRBJ1-5, the V gene TRBV4-2; the D gene is possibly TRBD1 (5 bases). The CDR3 consists of 15 residues. V was shortened by 4 bases and J by 5 bases, with 15 bases between the two germline ends. Per germline, CDR1 LGHNA and CDR2 YNFKEQ. CDR3 in DNA: TGTGCCAGCAGCCCGCAGGACATTTCAGATCAGCCCCAGCATTTT. It yields the protein CASSPQDISDQPQHF.

In regard to this clone: At one end the junction does not follow the germline gene, possibly because of a read error. The chain is built from TRBV4-1 and TRBJ2-6, with 8 positions matching TRBD1. CDR1 is MGHRA and CDR2 is YSYEKL in the germline V gene. The CDR3 spans 20 residues. For the CDR3, the DNA is TGCGCCAGCAGCCAAGAATGGGGGACAGGTTATAGCTCTGGGGCCAACGGCCTGACTTTC. Translating it yields CASSQEWGTGYSSGANGLTF.

V usage is TRBV5-4 and J usage is TRBJ2-7, with 10 bases fitting TRBD1. Germline V gene sequence: CDR1 SGHNT, CDR2 YYREEE (reference sequence). The CDR3 extends over 15 amino acids. J was trimmed by 6 bases and V by 2 bases; bases with no gene match: 8. This CDR3 reads CASSFWTGGDPEQYF. CDR3 nucleotides: TGTGCCAGCAGCTTCTGGACAGGGGGTGATCCCGAGCAGTACTTC.

This clone has a single count. The J gene is TRBJ1-3, the V gene TRBV6-1; possibly TRBD1 for D (5 bases). Trimming removed 4 bases at V and 4 bases at J, with 17 bases between. The germline V gene encodes CDR1 MNHNS and CDR2 SASEGT. CDR3 length: 16 amino acids. The CDR3 region has the DNA TGTGCCAGCAGTGTGCAGGGACTCTCGGGCGGAAACACCATATATTTT. The encoded protein is CASSVQGLSGGNTIYF.

This chain links TRBV5-4 with TRBJ2-2; D may be TRBD1 (6 bases). Deletions cut 7 bases from V and 2 bases from J, with 15 bases between. The CDR3 contains 15 residues. The germline gives CDR1 SGHNT, CDR2 YYREEE (reference sequence). Here the CDR3 reads CASGKTGINTGELFF. As DNA, the CDR3 is TGTGCCAGCGGAAAAACAGGGATTAACACCGGGGAGCTGTTTTTT.

The chain is built from TRBV9 and TRBJ2-2; 8 bases map to TRBD1. This CDR3 comprises 15 residues. V was pared by 3 bases and J by 1 base, with 2 bases of the junction left unmatched. Germline CDR1 and CDR2: SGDLS and YYNGEE. DNA for the CDR3: TGTGCCAGCAGCGCGACAGGGGTGAACACCGGGGAGCTGTTTTTT. Encoded protein: CASSATGVNTGELFF. The variable domain in full, with the rest retrieved from reference TRBV9 and TRBJ2-2, is DSGVTQTPKHLITATGQRVTLRCSPRSGDLSVYWYQQSLDQGLQFLIQYYNGEERAKGNILERFSAQQFPDLHSELNLSSLELGDSALYFCASSATGVNTGELFFGEGSRLTVL.

The CDR3 region is CASSWTGQRSGNTIYF. DNA for the CDR3: TGTGCCAGCAGCTGGACAGGCCAGCGGTCCGGAAACACCATATATTTT. The V and J genes are TRBV7-2 and TRBJ1-3, with TRBD1 matching 7 bases. This CDR3 has 16 residues. Per the germline V gene, CDR1 is SGHTA and CDR2 is FQGNSA. After removal of 4 bases from V and 4 bases from J, the junction contained 10 bases not matched to a gene.

This chain connects TRBV19 to TRBJ1-5, with D unclear. Trimming shortened V by 4 bases and J by 7 bases, and 11 bases separated the two germline ends. The germline gives CDR1 LNHDA, CDR2 SQIVND (reference sequence). The CDR3 covers 13 residues. CDR3 in DNA: TGTGCCAGTAGTACCGGAGGGCGGCAGCCCCAGCATTTT. It translates to CASSTGGRQPQHF.